The clone carrying this T cell receptor beta chain was counted between two and nine times. The data derive from a study of naive and memory T cell subsets. The CDR3 is made up of 14 amino acids. Between the trimmed V and J ends, which lost 8 bases and 6 bases, there was a span of 18 bases. Looked up from germline, CDR1 is SNHLY and CDR2 is FYNNEI. Amplification of ligated cDNA took four PCR rounds with SP2 and nested alpha and beta constant primers. TCRdb reprocessed the 5' RACE reads with MiXCR, giving one entry per CDR3 protein. Among tens of thousands of distinct CDR3 sequences listed, less than 10% were seen once. TCR cDNA received a 3' ligated oligonucleotide that carried a UMI.

This rearrangement joins TRBV2 to TRBJ2-3; D ambiguous. The sequence came from a female donor in good health. The CDR3 sequence is CASLLGTKSDTQYF. CDR3 bases: TGTGCCAGCTTGCTAGGTACAAAGTCGGATACGCAGTATTTT.